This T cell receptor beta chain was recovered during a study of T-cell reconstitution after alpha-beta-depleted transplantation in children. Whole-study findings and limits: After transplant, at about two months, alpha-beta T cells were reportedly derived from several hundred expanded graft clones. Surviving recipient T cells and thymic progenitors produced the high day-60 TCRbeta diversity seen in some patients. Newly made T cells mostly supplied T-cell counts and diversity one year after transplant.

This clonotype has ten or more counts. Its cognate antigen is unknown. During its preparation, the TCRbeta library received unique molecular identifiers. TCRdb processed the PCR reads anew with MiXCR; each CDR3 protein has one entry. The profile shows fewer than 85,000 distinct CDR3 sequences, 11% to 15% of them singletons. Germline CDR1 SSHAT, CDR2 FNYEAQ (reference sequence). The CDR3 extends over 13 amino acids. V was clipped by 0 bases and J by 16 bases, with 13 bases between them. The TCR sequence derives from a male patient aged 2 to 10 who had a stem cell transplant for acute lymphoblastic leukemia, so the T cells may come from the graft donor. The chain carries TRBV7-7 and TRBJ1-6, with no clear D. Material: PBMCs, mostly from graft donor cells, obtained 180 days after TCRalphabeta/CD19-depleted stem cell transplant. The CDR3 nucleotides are TGTGCCAGCAGCTTAGCCCTAGGCCAACCTCTCCACTTT. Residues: CASSLALGQPLHF.